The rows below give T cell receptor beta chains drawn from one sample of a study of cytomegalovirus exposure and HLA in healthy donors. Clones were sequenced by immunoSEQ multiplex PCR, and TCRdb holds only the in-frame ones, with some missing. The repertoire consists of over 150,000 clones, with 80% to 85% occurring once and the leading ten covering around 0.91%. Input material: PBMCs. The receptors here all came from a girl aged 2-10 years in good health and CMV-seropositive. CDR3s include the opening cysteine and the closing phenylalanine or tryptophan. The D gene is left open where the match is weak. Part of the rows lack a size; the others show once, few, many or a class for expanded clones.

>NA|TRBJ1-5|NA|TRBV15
TGTGCCACTCGATTCGGACAGATCAATCAGCCCCAGCATTTT
CATRFGQINQPQHF
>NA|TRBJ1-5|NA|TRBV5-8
TGTGCCAGCAGCTTGAGGTCTTTCAGGGGCAATCAGCCCCAGCATTTT
CASSLRSFRGNQPQHF
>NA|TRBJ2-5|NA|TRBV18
TGTGCCAGCTCACCTACGACGGGGTACCAAGAGACCCAGTACTTC
CASSPTTGYQETQYF
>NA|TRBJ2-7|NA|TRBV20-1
TGCAGTGCTCTCTCGGTCTACGAGCAGTACTTC
CSALSVYEQYF
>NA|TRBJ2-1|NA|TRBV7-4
TGTGCCAGCAGCTGGCGATCCCAGACAGGTCGTAAGGACAATGAGCAGTTCTTC
CASSWRSQTGRKDNEQFF
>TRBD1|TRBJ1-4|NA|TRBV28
TGTGCCAGCAGTCGTTACAGGGGCAGGACTAATGAAAAACTGTTTTTT
CASSRYRGRTNEKLFF
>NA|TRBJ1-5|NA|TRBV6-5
TGTGCCAGCAGTTACTCTGACAGGAGCTCGCAGCCCCAGCATTTT
CASSYSDRSSQPQHF
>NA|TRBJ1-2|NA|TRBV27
TGTGCCGGCAGACCGGGGGGCTCGTATGGCTACACCTTC
CAGRPGGSYGYTF
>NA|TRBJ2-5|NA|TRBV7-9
TGTGCCAGCAGCGCTGACAGCGAAGAGACCCAGTACTTC
CASSADSEETQYF
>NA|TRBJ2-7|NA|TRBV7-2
TGTGCCAGCAGCTTAATGCTAGGAGGGGAGCAGTACTTC
CASSLMLGGEQYF
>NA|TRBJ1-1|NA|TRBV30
TGTGCCTGGAGTAACCGGGGAGGGAACACTGAAGCTTTCTTT
CAWSNRGGNTEAFF
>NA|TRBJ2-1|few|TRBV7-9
TGTGCCAGCGGACCTGGAGGGTACAATGAGCAGTTCTTC
CASGPGGYNEQFF
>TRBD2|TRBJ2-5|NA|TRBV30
TGTGCCTGGAAGGGGACTAGCCCAGAGACCCAGTACTTC
CAWKGTSPETQYF
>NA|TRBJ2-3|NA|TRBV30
TGTGCCTGGAGTGGTAAGCGGGCCCTTAGCACAGATACGCAGTATTTT
CAWSGKRALSTDTQYF
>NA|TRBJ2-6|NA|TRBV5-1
TGCGCCAGCAGCTCCCGACAGGGACTTCTTTCTGGGGCCAACGTCCTGACTTTC
CASSSRQGLLSGANVLTF
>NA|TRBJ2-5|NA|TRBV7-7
TGTGCTAGCAGCCCCCCCATCGGGAGAGGGCAAGAGACCCAGTACTTC
CASSPPIGRGQETQYF
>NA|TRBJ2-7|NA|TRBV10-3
TGTGCCATCAGTCAAAGGCGGGGCTCCTACGAGCAGTACTTC
CAISQRRGSYEQYF
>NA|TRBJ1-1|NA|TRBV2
TGTGCCAGCAGTGAACGGAGTGGAGACACTGAAGCTTTCTTT
CASSERSGDTEAFF
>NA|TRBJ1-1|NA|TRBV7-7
TGTGCTAGCAGCTTAGCCCAGAACACTGAAGCTTTCTTT
CASSLAQNTEAFF
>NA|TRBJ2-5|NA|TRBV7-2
TGTGCCAGCAGCCATACCCGGGGGGAGACCCAGTACTTC
CASSHTRGETQYF
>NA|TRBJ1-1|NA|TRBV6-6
TGTGCCAGCAGCGTTTTCGACAGAAACACTGAAGCTTTCTTT
CASSVFDRNTEAFF
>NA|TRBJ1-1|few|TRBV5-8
TGTGCCAGCAGCTTTTGGCAAGTTTCGAACACTGAAGCTTTCTTT
CASSFWQVSNTEAFF